The 7 T cell receptor beta chains given below trace back to one sample, sequenced in a study of Graves' ophthalmopathy and Graves' hyperthyroidism. CDR3 regions of TCR beta were amplified from RNA transcripts. An opening RT-PCR round employed HTBI primers and preceded a second-round multiplex PCR. Each CDR3 protein gets one entry after TCRdb re-called the multiplex PCR reads with MiXCR. The sample shows some 750,000 distinct CDR3 sequences, 35% to 50% of them seen only once. Sample: peripheral blood. The receptors were gathered from an adult man with Graves' ophthalmopathy.

This clonotype was recorded many times. The chain carries TRBV10-2 and TRBJ2-7; D is possibly TRBD2 (5 bases). The length of the CDR3 is 13 residues. Looked up from germline, CDR1 is WSHSY and CDR2 is SAAADI. V dropped 2 bases and J dropped 3 bases, with 8 bases sitting between them. As DNA, the CDR3 is TGCGCCAGCAGTGAGGTGACTAACTACGAGCAGTACTTC. Encoded protein: CASSEVTNYEQYF.

The rearrangement joins TRBV20-1 to TRBJ2-7; D not certain. The CDR3 runs to 14 residues. Germline CDR1 DFQATT, CDR2 SNEGSKA (reference sequence). V was trimmed by 0 bases and J by 2 bases, leaving 11 bases between them. The CDR3 DNA is TGCAGTGCTAGAGATCAAGCCCGTACCTACGAGCAGTACTTC. This encodes CSARDQARTYEQYF.

The chain joins TRBV4-3 to TRBJ1-1, with a weak D call TRBD1 (6 bases). V dropped 4 bases and J dropped 0 bases, with 12 bases sitting between them. The CDR3 has 15 residues. CDR1 is LGHNA and CDR2 is YSLEER in the germline V gene. Here the CDR3 reads CASSRGTLMNTEAFF. The CDR3, as DNA: TGCGCCAGCAGCCGAGGGACATTGATGAACACTGAAGCTTTCTTT.

This clonotype was observed at least ten times. The gene calls are TRBV19 and TRBJ1-2; D gene unclear. V lost 3 bases to trimming and J lost 4 bases, with 9 bases between them. There are 13 residues in the CDR3. The germline V gene encodes CDR1 LNHDA and CDR2 SQIVND (reference sequence). The CDR3 DNA follows: TGTGCCAGTAGTATTTTTTCGTCCTATGGCTACACCTTC. Translated: CASSIFSSYGYTF. The full variable domain, with the rest looked up from reference TRBV19 and TRBJ1-2, is DGGITQSPKYLFRKEGQNVTLSCEQNLNHDAMYWYRQDPGQGLRLIYYSQIVNDFQKGDIAEGYSVSREKKESFPLTVTSAQKNPTAFYLCASSIFSSYGYTFGSGTRLTVV.

This clonotype was observed a single time. A much larger clone lies a single base off, so this may be a read error. The rearrangement links TRBV19 to TRBJ1-1; no definite D call. The CDR3 runs 13 residues. Per germline, CDR1 LNHDA and CDR2 SQIVND (reference sequence). CDR3 sequence reads: CGSSLQPNTEAFF. CDR3 coding DNA: TGTGGCAGTAGTTTACAACCGAACACTGAAGCTTTCTTT.

This clonotype was counted a single time. The J gene is TRBJ1-4, the V gene TRBV25-1, with a weak D call TRBD1 (5 bases). There are 13 residues in the CDR3. Trimming left V 6 bases short and J 8 bases short, with 13 bases between. Germline loops: CDR1 MGHDK, CDR2 SYGVNS. The CDR3 protein is CASSRGWGEKLFF. CDR3 bases: TGTGCCAGCAGCCGGGGGTGGGGAGAAAAACTGTTTTTT. Variable domain in full (rest from reference TRBV25-1 and TRBJ1-4): EADIYQTPRYLVIGTGKKITLECSQTMGHDKMYWYQQDPGMELHLIHYSYGVNSTEKGDLSSESTVSRIRTEHFPLTLESARPSHTSQYLCASSRGWGEKLFFGSGTQLSVL.

V and J are TRBV4-3 and TRBJ2-6, with D unresolved. The V end was cut by 0 bases, the J end by 0 bases, with 12 bases between. Germline CDR1 and CDR2: LGHNA and YSLEER. The CDR3 spans 18 residues. The CDR3 sequence is CASSQEGRPYSGANVLTF. CDR3 nucleotide sequence: TGCGCCAGCAGCCAAGAGGGCAGGCCTTACTCTGGGGCCAACGTCCTGACTTTC.